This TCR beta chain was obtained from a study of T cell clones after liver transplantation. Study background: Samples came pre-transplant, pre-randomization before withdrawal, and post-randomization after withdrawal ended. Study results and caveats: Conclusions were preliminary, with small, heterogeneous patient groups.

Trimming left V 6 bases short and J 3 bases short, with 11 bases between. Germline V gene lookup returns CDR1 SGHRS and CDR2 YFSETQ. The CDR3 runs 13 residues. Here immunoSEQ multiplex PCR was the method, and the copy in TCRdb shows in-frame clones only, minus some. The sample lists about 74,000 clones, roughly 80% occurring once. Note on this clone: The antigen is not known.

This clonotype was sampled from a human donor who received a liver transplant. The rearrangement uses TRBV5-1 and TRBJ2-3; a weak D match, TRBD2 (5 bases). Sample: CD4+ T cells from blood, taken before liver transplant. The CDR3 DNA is TGCGCCAGCATAGGGAGTGGGACAGATACGCAGTATTTT. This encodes CASIGSGTDTQYF.